There are many counts of the clone carrying this T cell receptor (beta chain). Its antigen remains unknown. The record originates from a study of response to subunit inactivated influenza vaccine. Study-level findings and limits: The authors suggested that every seasonal influenza vaccination recruits few new T cells.

This CDR3 has 13 amino acids. Between the trimmed V and J ends, which lost 4 bases and 4 bases, there was a span of 11 bases. From germline, CDR1 is SGHTS and CDR2 YDEGEE. MiXCR, run by TCRdb on the RT-PCR reads, gives a single entry per CDR3 protein. The sample has 450,000 to 600,000 distinct CDR3 sequences, approximately 7.1% seen once; the top ten hold 10% to 15%. Sequencing used PBMCs from blood, obtained around 25 months after vaccination. The chain recombines TRBV5-8 with TRBJ1-2; the D is unclear. The clonotype was recovered from a man between 50 and 69 years old who received an inactivated influenza vaccine. The CDR3 spells CASSLRTGYGYTF. The CDR3 nucleotides read TGTGCCAGCAGCCTACGGACGGGCTATGGCTACACCTTC. Looking up the rest from reference TRBV5-8 and TRBJ1-2 gives the full variable domain: EAGVTQSPTHLIKTRGQQATLRCSPISGHTSVYWYQQALGLGLQFLLWYDEGEERNRGNFPPRFSGRQFPNYSSELNVNALELEDSALYLCASSLRTGYGYTFGSGTRLTVV.